One sample yielded the 20 T cell receptor beta chains listed below, sequenced in a study of shared clonotypes between healthy human individuals. Some clones are missing from TCRdb's copy, which holds only in-frame ones; the method was immunoSEQ multiplex PCR. The sample gives around 1.1 million clones, 70% to 85% of which show up once; more than 0.85% is in the top ten. The sequenced sample was memory CD4+ T cells from PBMCs. Indicated subset: CD45RA-negative fraction. These TCRs come from a young man in good health. Some clones in this sample may be carry-over from other donors' samples.

The chain employs TRBV9 and TRBJ2-7; D perhaps matches TRBD2 (6 bases). The V gene's germline CDR1 is SGDLS and CDR2 YYNGEE. CDR3 length equals 16 residues. V dropped 5 bases and J dropped 3 bases, with 21 bases sitting between them. CDR3 nucleotides: TGTGCCAGCAGTCCAACGGGAGCGACAATCGGCTACGAGCAGTACTTC. It codes for CASSPTGATIGYEQYF.

J is TRBJ1-2 and V is TRBV27, with 10 bases fitting TRBD1. V was pared by 5 bases and J by 7 bases, with 13 bases of the junction left unmatched. The germline V gene has CDR1 MNHEY and CDR2 SMNVEV (reference sequence). This CDR3 comprises 16 residues. The DNA of the CDR3 is TGTGCCAGCAGTCCTAGGGGACAGGGGATTATTTCTGGCTACACCTTC. It translates to CASSPRGQGIISGYTF.

This clone was counted between two and nine times. This chain connects TRBV29-1 to TRBJ2-5; D may be TRBD1 (5 bases). Germline CDR1 is SQVTM and CDR2 is ANQGSEA. Trimming cost V 4 bases and J 0 bases, with 9 bases left between them. CDR3 length: 13 amino acids. The CDR3 region is CSVGTSYQETQYF. CDR3 DNA: TGCAGCGTTGGGACATCGTACCAAGAGACCCAGTACTTC.

The chain is built from TRBV9 and TRBJ2-3; D gene unclear. The V end lost 0 bases, the J end lost 6 bases, and 8 bases lay between the germline ends. The germline V gene encodes CDR1 SGDLS and CDR2 YYNGEE. The CDR3 length is 13 residues. The CDR3 region has the DNA TGTGCCAGCAGCGTAGGGCCGCCCGATACGCAGTATTTT. This translates into CASSVGPPDTQYF.

The chain has TRBV28 and TRBJ2-3, with 16 nucleotides matching TRBD2. Trimming cost V 4 bases and J 5 bases; bases outside gene matches: 9. This CDR3 has 18 amino acids. Germline V CDR1 and CDR2: MDHEN, SYDVKM. The CDR3 nucleotides are TGTGCCAGCAGTTCCCCCGGGACTAGCGGGAGGGCCAGAGATACGCAGTATTTT. Translated, it gives CASSSPGTSGRARDTQYF.

As regards this clone: Possible read error: a much larger clone is one base away. This chain uses TRBV6-6 with TRBJ2-7, with 9 bases matching TRBD1. The CDR3 length is 13 residues. The V segment lost 4 bases and the J segment 2 bases; nucleotides outside the gene matches: 0. Germline CDR1 reads MNHNY; CDR2 reads SVGAGI (reference sequence). The CDR3 DNA reads as TGTGCCAGCAGTTGGGACAGGGCCTACGAGCAGTACTTC. This gives the protein CASSWDRAYEQYF.

The rearrangement links TRBV10-3 to TRBJ2-5, with D possibly matching TRBD1 (5 bases). This CDR3 contains 15 residues. V was trimmed by 3 bases and J by 3 bases, leaving 14 bases between them. Germline CDR1 and CDR2: ENHRY and SYGVKD. The DNA of the CDR3 is TGTGCCATCAGTGAAACGAGGAGACAGAAAGAGACCCAGTACTTC. Translating gives CAISETRRQKETQYF.

The chain recombines TRBV4-1 with TRBJ1-6; tentative D call: TRBD1 (6 bases). V lost 4 bases, J lost 7 bases, and 20 bases lay in between. Germline-derived CDR1 and CDR2 are MGHRA and YSYEKL. The CDR3 has 17 amino acids. CDR3 in amino acids: CASSPRNREGRNSPLHF. The CDR3, as DNA: TGCGCCAGCAGCCCTCGAAACAGGGAAGGCAGAAATTCACCCCTCCACTTT.

The CDR3 bases are TGTGCCAGCCTCCCCGAACGGAACACCGGGGAGCTGTTTTTT. Its translation: CASLPERNTGELFF. The V call is TRBV28, the J call TRBJ2-2; D unresolved. Trimming removed 8 bases from V and 1 base from J, with 11 bases in between. Germline V CDR1 and CDR2: MDHEN, SYDVKM. The CDR3 has 14 amino acids.

The V call is TRBV5-1, the J call TRBJ2-1; 8 bases agree with TRBD1. CDR1 is SGHRS, CDR2 YFSETQ, per germline. CDR3 length: 16 amino acids. Trimming at V came to 4 bases and at J to 6 bases, leaving 12 bases not matched to a gene. The CDR3 protein is CASSGLGQGYPNEQFF. In DNA form, the CDR3 reads TGCGCCAGCAGCGGCCTCGGACAGGGCTACCCCAATGAGCAGTTCTTC.

The chain employs TRBV6-4 and TRBJ2-3; D possibly corresponds to TRBD2 (5 bases). V was pared by 2 bases and J by 5 bases, with 11 bases between. The germline V gene has CDR1 MRHNA and CDR2 SNTAGT. The CDR3 has 14 residues. The CDR3 DNA follows: TGTGCCAGCAGTGACCCTAGCCTGGGAGATACGCAGTATTTT. It specifies CASSDPSLGDTQYF.

In the case of this clone: The same CDR3 can be traced to other DNA sequences in this sample. V is TRBV20-1 and J is TRBJ1-2; D call uncertain. The CDR3 loop spans 11 amino acids. V was clipped by 3 bases and J by 8 bases, with 10 bases between them. Germline V gene data show CDR1 as DFQATT and CDR2 as SNEGSKA (reference sequence). CDR3 DNA: TGCAGTGCTAGCCCCCGAGGAGGCTACACCTTC. The encoded protein is CSASPRGGYTF.

The CDR3: CASSISGTGGTEAFF. CDR3 DNA: TGTGCCAGCAGCATCTCTGGGACAGGGGGCACTGAAGCTTTCTTT. J is TRBJ1-1 and V is TRBV7-2; TRBD1 agrees at 11 bases. The CDR3 runs 15 residues. The ends lost 5 bases at V and 4 bases at J; junction bases unmatched: 6. Per the germline V gene, CDR1 is SGHTA and CDR2 is FQGNSA.

This clone has a single count. The chain carries TRBV11-2 and TRBJ2-5; D may be TRBD1 (6 bases). CDR3 length: 12 amino acids. V lost 5 bases and J 5 bases, leaving 9 bases between the germline ends. Per germline, CDR1 SGHAT and CDR2 FQNNGV. CDR3 bases: TGTGCCAGCAGCGGTCAGGGGGAGACCCAGTACTTC. Its protein is CASSGQGETQYF.

With respect to this clone: The same CDR3 is also encoded by other DNA sequences in this sample. This chain joins TRBV7-9 and TRBJ1-1; D uncertain. Germline CDR1 is SEHNR and CDR2 is FQNEAQ (reference sequence). V was trimmed by 1 base and J by 2 bases, leaving 5 bases between them. This CDR3 has 13 amino acids. Written as DNA, the CDR3 is TGTGCCAGCAGCTTAGTAGTCAACACTGAAGCTTTCTTT. Protein product: CASSLVVNTEAFF.

The chain uses TRBV10-1 and TRBJ2-7; D ambiguous. CDR3 length: 13 residues. Trimming cost V 3 bases and J 3 bases, with 9 bases left between them. Germline lookup yields CDR1 WNHNN and CDR2 SYGVQD (reference sequence). As DNA, the CDR3 is TGCGCCAGCAGTGATAACCCGTACTACGAGCAGTACTTC. As protein: CASSDNPYYEQYF.

This rearrangement joins TRBV5-1 to TRBJ2-1; D is unclear. The ends were cut back, 0 bases at V and 3 bases at J, with 16 bases in the middle. The CDR3 is 17 amino acids. Germline CDR1 SGHRS, CDR2 YFSETQ. As DNA, the CDR3 is TGCGCCAGCAGCTTGGGGCTAACGCCGAGAGACTACAATGAGCAGTTCTTC. Amino acids: CASSLGLTPRDYNEQFF.

This clone was seen a handful of times. V and J are TRBV20-1 and TRBJ2-3; the match to TRBD1 covers 9 bases. V shed 3 bases, J shed 13 bases, and the junction held 5 bases outside the gene matches. Germline V gives CDR1 DFQATT, CDR2 SNEGSKA (reference sequence). The CDR3 spans 11 residues. The CDR3 protein is CSASHRDREYF. The CDR3 nucleotides are TGCAGTGCTAGCCACCGGGACAGGGAGTATTTT.

This clone was counted at least ten times. The V call is TRBV20-1, the J call TRBJ2-1, with D hard to call. Germline CDR1 is DFQATT and CDR2 is SNEGSKA (reference sequence). The CDR3 has 10 amino acids. Trimming removed 3 bases from V and 6 bases from J, with 3 bases in between. CDR3 sequence reads: CSASPNEQFF. The CDR3 coding sequence is TGCAGTGCTAGCCCCAATGAGCAGTTCTTC.

There are many counts of this clone. V usage is TRBV28 and J usage is TRBJ1-3; 11 nucleotides align to TRBD1. The CDR3 is 18 residues long. Germline V lookup: CDR1 MDHEN, CDR2 SYDVKM. Trimming cost V 5 bases and J 0 bases; bases outside gene matches: 9. CDR3 DNA sequence: TGTGCCAGCAGTGGGGGCGGGACAGGGGGACTCTCTGGAAACACCATATATTTT. Translation gives CASSGGGTGGLSGNTIYF.